This TCR beta chain derives from a study of blood T cell repertoires in COVID-19 (dated by TCRdb to about 2020). Context from the whole study: Samples from collaborators originated in the United States, Italy and Spain and spanned both the acute and convalescent phases of COVID-19. The prospective study material was composed of cDNA or gDNA derived from T cells, B-cell-depleted T cells, or PBMCs. The dataset comprised deeply sampled blood TCRbeta repertoires from subjects exposed to, actively infected with, or recovered from COVID-19. The repertoires were released in a freely available public database meant as a resource for research on the immune response to SARS-CoV-2. Where HLA class I and class II types were available, the types were taken from metadata supplied by the sample provider, not from assay-based typing. Nearly every sample came with metadata listing a de-identified subject ID, COVID-19 status, age in years and sex. Samples were obtained from the ongoing ImmuneRACE study (first 160 participants) and from over 1,000 subjects provided by 6 global collaborators.

In the germline V gene, CDR1 corresponds to SQVTM and CDR2 to ANQGSEA. V gives up 4 bases and J gives up 4 bases, and the segment between their germline ends measures 10 bases. The CDR3 covers 13 residues, taking in both the cysteine and the phenylalanine. Only the CDR3 portion is preserved as DNA: 39 bases, with reading frame beginning at the first base. Overall study outcomes, separate from this receptor: The quantity of clinical and demographic metadata differed by source and by participant and was supplied without curation.

In regard to this clone: It lacks a known antigen. Nothing much larger sits one base from this clone, and base qualities are not available.

Whole blood was collected in K2EDTA tubes by collaborating institutions according to the institutions' own protocols. For TCRbeta analysis, collaborators shipped samples as frozen whole blood, isolated PBMCs, or DNA extracted from either of those sample types. The immunoSEQ Assay, a bias-controlled multiplex PCR, was used to amplify TCRbeta CDR3 regions from genomic DNA. Concerning the study's data processing: The number of nucleated cells in each sample was estimated from the amplification of reference gene primers within the assay. Sequence reads were collapsed and filtered to measure the absolute abundance of every unique TCRbeta CDR3 rearrangement. For each sample, productive Simpson clonality was calculated as the square root of Simpson's diversity index across productive rearrangements. Drawn from immuneACCESS, this table holds only the in-frame rearrangements with V and J called that TCRdb kept. Clones are partly lost; checked studies trace under half to an unresolved V gene and leave the rest unexplained. Clonal size and the V and J genes are those of that table, whereas D and trimming came from the DNA. The sample table lists 370,000 or so clones, roughly four fifths of them with a count of one. The ten largest clones capture more than 0.85% of the sample.

The rearrangement joined TRBV29-1 to TRBJ1-4, and possibly TRBD1, on 5 matching bases. This TCR came from a human donor with acute or convalescent COVID-19. The donor label of this sample is uncertain. Sequenced input: peripheral blood. The nucleotide sequence reads TGCAGCGTTGCAGGGAGGGGTAATGAAAAACTGTTTTTT. This translates into CSVAGRGNEKLFF. With the rest looked up from the reference TRBV29-1 and TRBJ1-4 genes rather than sequenced, the full variable domain is SAVISQKPSRDICQRGTSLTIQCQVDSQVTMMFWYRQQPGQSLTLIATANQGSEATYESGFVIDKFPISRPNLTFSTLTVSNMSPEDSSIYLCSVAGRGNEKLFFGSGTQLSVL.